The 7 T cell receptor beta chains below were found in one sample sequenced in a study of blood T cell repertoires in COVID-19. The repertoire was sequenced with immunoSEQ multiplex PCR; TCRdb's copy has only in-frame clones and lacks some. This table holds over 250,000 clones, approximately 90% found once. Sequencing was carried out using peripheral blood. Receptors were obtained from a woman in her 40s who had recovered from COVID-19.

The chain couples TRBV6-6 to TRBJ2-3; 7 bases match TRBD1. The trim removed 0 bases at V and 6 bases at J, leaving 3 bases unmatched. This CDR3 contains 14 residues. The germline CDR1 and CDR2 sequences are MNHNY and SVGAGI (reference sequence). Here the CDR3 reads CASSYSTGSDTQYF. CDR3 nucleotide sequence: TGTGCCAGCAGTTACTCGACAGGGTCGGATACGCAGTATTTT.

The chain couples TRBV18 to TRBJ2-5; D is unclear. CDR1 and CDR2 from the germline V gene are KGHSH and LQKENI. The CDR3 runs to 14 residues. V lost 3 bases, J lost 2 bases, and 10 bases lay in between. CDR3 coding DNA: TGTGCCAGCTCACCGCCCATGCGGCAAGAGACCCAGTACTTC. Protein sequence: CASSPPMRQETQYF. The complete variable domain, with remaining parts taken from reference TRBV18 and TRBJ2-5, reads NAGVMQNPRHLVRRRGQEARLRCSPMKGHSHVYWYRQLPEEGLKFMVYLQKENIIDESGMPKERFSAEFPKEGPSILRIQQVVRGDSAAYFCASSPPMRQETQYFGPGTRLLVL.

V usage is TRBV9 and J usage is TRBJ2-2, with 8 positions matching TRBD1. CDR3 length: 17 amino acids. CDR1 is SGDLS, CDR2 YYNGEE, per germline. J was trimmed by 3 bases and V by 2 bases; bases with no gene match: 9. CDR3 bases: TGTGCCAGCAGCGTTGGCAGGGGGCGATCGGACACCGGGGAGCTGTTTTTT. Amino acid sequence: CASSVGRGRSDTGELFF.

Regarding this clone: Other DNA sequences from this sample encode an identical CDR3 as well. This rearrangement joins TRBV5-1 to TRBJ1-5; D unresolved. V was cut by 4 bases and J by 0 bases, with 11 bases left in between. The CDR3 contains 15 residues. Germline V gene lookup returns CDR1 SGHRS and CDR2 YFSETQ. The CDR3 here is CASSPTPDSNQPQHF. The CDR3, as DNA: TGCGCCAGCAGCCCGACACCCGATAGCAATCAGCCCCAGCATTTT.

Only one count was recorded for this clone. Other DNA sequences from this sample encode an identical CDR3 as well. The chain links TRBV6-5 to TRBJ2-7, with 9 bases aligning to TRBD1. CDR1 and CDR2 from the germline V gene are MNHEY and SVGAGI. The CDR3 is 14 amino acids. V trimming: 6 bases; J trimming: 3 bases; junction bases outside the gene matches: 6. The CDR3 sequence is CASSPPGQGYEQYF. The DNA for the CDR3 is TGTGCCAGCAGCCCCCCGGGACAGGGCTACGAGCAGTACTTC.

This chain joins TRBV29-1 and TRBJ2-7, with a possible D match to TRBD2 (5 bases). The CDR3 length is 11 residues. CDR1 is SQVTM, CDR2 ANQGSEA, per germline. V was shortened by 6 bases and J by 2 bases, with 8 bases between the two germline ends. CDR3 loop: CSVRETYEQYF. CDR3 nucleotide sequence: TGCAGCGTCCGGGAAACCTACGAGCAGTACTTC.

V usage is TRBV7-9 and J usage is TRBJ1-6; TRBD1 aligns across 7 bases. Per germline, CDR1 SEHNR and CDR2 FQNEAQ (reference sequence). After removal of 7 bases from V and 6 bases from J, the junction contained 6 bases not matched to a gene. This CDR3 is built from 14 residues. DNA for the CDR3: TGTGCCAGCACCCGAGACAGGGTTAATTCACCCCTCCACTTT. It codes for CASTRDRVNSPLHF.